The 32 T cell receptor beta chains given below trace back to one sample, sequenced in a study of graft-versus-host responses after intestinal transplantation. Libraries were prepared by immunoSEQ multiplex PCR; TCRdb keeps only in-frame clonotypes and omits some of them. This repertoire shows 35,000 to 55,000 clones, about 93% found once; its top ten account for 5% to 6.5%. The material was PBMCs, obtained 750 to 800 days after a first intestinal transplant, on the day of a second. Receptors were obtained from a human patient who received an intestinal transplant, so some T cells may come from the graft donor.

The chain couples TRBV6-4 to TRBJ2-3; D not resolved. The CDR3 runs to 13 residues. CDR1 and CDR2 from the germline V gene are MRHNA and SNTAGT. V was cut by 0 bases and J by 3 bases, with 4 bases left in between. CDR3 amino acids: CASSDSTTDTQYF. The CDR3 bases are TGTGCCAGCAGTGACTCGACTACAGATACGCAGTATTTT.

This chain connects TRBV4-1 to TRBJ1-4; TRBD1 agrees at 8 bases. J gave up 8 bases and V 3 bases, and 8 bases lay outside the gene matches. In germline, CDR1 is MGHRA, CDR2 YSYEKL. This CDR3 comprises 15 residues. CDR3 loop: CASSQKDREEEKLFF. CDR3 bases: TGCGCCAGCAGCCAGAAGGACAGGGAAGAGGAAAAACTGTTTTTT.

The chain is built from TRBV10-3 and TRBJ2-1, with TRBD2 matching over 8 bases. The CDR3 loop spans 14 amino acids. With 1 base clipped from V and 10 bases from J, the junction kept 6 bases outside the gene matches. Germline V lookup: CDR1 ENHRY, CDR2 SYGVKD. The CDR3 sequence is CAISEFGLAGEQFF. The DNA for the CDR3 is TGTGCCATCAGTGAGTTCGGACTAGCCGGAGAGCAGTTCTTC.

This rearrangement joins TRBV6-5 to TRBJ1-3, with a possible D match to TRBD1 (6 bases). CDR1 MNHEY and CDR2 SVGAGI come from the germline V gene. The CDR3 contains 14 residues. V was pared by 8 bases and J by 0 bases, with 11 bases between. The CDR3 region is CASQTGYSGNTIYF. DNA for the CDR3: TGTGCCAGCCAGACAGGATACTCTGGAAACACCATATATTTT.

The chain employs TRBV5-4 and TRBJ1-3; D gene unclear. Germline V gene sequence: CDR1 SGHNT, CDR2 YYREEE (reference sequence). This CDR3 comprises 14 residues. Trimming removed 0 bases at V and 1 base at J, with 5 bases between. The CDR3 loop is CASSLDNSGNTIYF. CDR3 coding DNA: TGTGCCAGCAGCTTGGACAATTCTGGAAACACCATATATTTT. The full variable domain, with the rest looked up from reference TRBV5-4 and TRBJ1-3, is ETGVTQSPTHLIKTRGQQVTLRCSSQSGHNTVSWYQQALGQGPQFIFQYYREEENGRGNFPPRFSGLQFPNYSSELNVNALELDDSALYLCASSLDNSGNTIYFGEGSWLTVV.

This chain joins TRBV30 and TRBJ2-7, with 10 bases aligning to TRBD1. CDR3 length: 14 residues. Germline trimming cut 2 bases from V and 7 bases from J; bases unmatched to any gene: 8. The V gene's germline CDR1 is GTSNPN and CDR2 SVGIG (reference sequence). The CDR3 spells CAWSSGTGESEQYF. CDR3 coding DNA: TGTGCCTGGAGTTCCGGGACAGGGGAGTCAGAGCAGTACTTC.

V gene TRBV27 combines with J gene TRBJ1-6; possible D gene TRBD1, 5 bases. CDR3 length equals 19 residues. Germline lookup yields CDR1 MNHEY and CDR2 SMNVEV (reference sequence). The V end lost 3 bases, the J end lost 2 bases, and 20 bases lay between the germline ends. CDR3 sequence reads: CASSLARGGGKAYNSPLHF. The CDR3 DNA reads TGTGCCAGCAGTTTGGCCCGAGGTGGGGGTAAGGCCTATAATTCACCCCTCCACTTT.

The chain is built from TRBV6-5 and TRBJ2-3; unclear D gene. The germline V gene has CDR1 MNHEY and CDR2 SVGAGI. The CDR3 is 16 amino acids. V lost 0 bases to trimming and J lost 1 base, with 11 bases between them. CDR3 region: CASSYSGGLGTDTQYF. Written as DNA, the CDR3 is TGTGCCAGCAGTTACTCCGGCGGTCTTGGCACAGATACGCAGTATTTT.

This rearrangement joins TRBV6-1 to TRBJ1-4, with a weak D call TRBD1 (5 bases). V was clipped by 8 bases and J by 0 bases, with 10 bases between them. Looked up from germline, CDR1 is MNHNS and CDR2 is SASEGT. The CDR3 contains 14 residues. CDR3 residues: CASSEGTTNEKLFF. Written as DNA, the CDR3 is TGTGCCAGCTCCGAGGGGACAACTAATGAAAAACTGTTTTTT.

The rearrangement uses TRBV9 and TRBJ2-3; 10 bases fit TRBD1. CDR3 length equals 16 residues. V shed 6 bases, J shed 6 bases, and the junction held 13 bases outside the gene matches. CDR1 is SGDLS and CDR2 is YYNGEE in the germline V gene. CDR3 sequence reads: CASNRPGQGKLDTQYF. The DNA of the CDR3 is TGTGCCAGCAACCGGCCGGGACAGGGGAAACTCGATACGCAGTATTTT.

The count of this clone is one. The rearrangement joins TRBV28 to TRBJ2-1; the match to TRBD2 covers 13 bases. The CDR3 consists of 16 residues. Germline lookup yields CDR1 MDHEN and CDR2 SYDVKM. The trim removed 7 bases at V and 9 bases at J, leaving 12 bases unmatched. The CDR3 here is CASTLSGLAGYGEQFF. In nucleotides, the CDR3 is TGTGCCAGCACCCTATCGGGACTAGCGGGATATGGTGAGCAGTTCTTC.

The rearrangement links TRBV6-6 to TRBJ2-3; D uncertain. The CDR3 is 13 residues long. The germline gives CDR1 MNHNY, CDR2 SVGAGI (reference sequence). V shed 6 bases and J shed 6 bases, with 13 bases lying between them. In nucleotides, the CDR3 is TGTGCCAGCAGCCCTTTCCCCCTTGATACGCAGTATTTT. Translating it yields CASSPFPLDTQYF.

V is TRBV29-1 and J is TRBJ2-2; 7 bases are shared with TRBD1. CDR1 is SQVTM, CDR2 ANQGSEA, per germline. With V trimmed by 3 bases and J by 4 bases, 8 bases remained unmatched. The CDR3 contains 15 residues. The CDR3 nucleotides read TGCAGCGTTGACGTCAGGGGGACCGGCACCGGGGAGCTGTTTTTT. Protein sequence: CSVDVRGTGTGELFF.

This rearrangement joins TRBV10-2 to TRBJ2-2, with D possibly called TRBD1 or TRBD2 (5 bases each). The CDR3 is 14 amino acids. From germline, CDR1 is WSHSY and CDR2 SAAADI. V was trimmed by 8 bases and J by 6 bases, leaving 16 bases between them. Here the CDR3 reads CASRTVRGPGELFF. The CDR3 DNA follows: TGCGCCAGCCGTACCGTGAGGGGACCCGGGGAGCTGTTTTTT.

The rearrangement joins TRBV5-6 to TRBJ2-1; D is perhaps TRBD2 (6 bases). The V gene lost 0 bases and the J gene lost 3 bases, with 13 bases spanning the gap. CDR1 and CDR2 (germline): SGHDT, YYEEEE. The CDR3 is 16 amino acids. The CDR3 nucleotides read TGTGCCAGCAGCTTGGAGAGGGAGGTCTTCTACAATGAGCAGTTCTTC. Amino acids: CASSLEREVFYNEQFF.

The rearrangement joins TRBV7-3 to TRBJ1-6, with D possibly matching TRBD1 (5 bases). V was pared by 1 base and J by 0 bases, with 10 bases between. CDR1 and CDR2 (germline): SGHTA, FQGTGA. There are 17 residues in the CDR3. Here the CDR3 reads CASSLRGPGSYNSPLHF. The CDR3 DNA is TGTGCCAGCAGCTTAAGGGGACCGGGCTCCTATAATTCACCCCTCCACTTT. The full variable domain, with the rest looked up from reference TRBV7-3 and TRBJ1-6, is GAGVSQTPSNKVTEKGKYVELRCDPISGHTALYWYRQSLGQGPEFLIYFQGTGAADDSGLPNDRFFAVRPEGSVSTLKIQRTERGDSAVYLCASSLRGPGSYNSPLHFGNGTRLTVT.

The gene calls are TRBV6-4 and TRBJ1-2, with D hard to call. CDR1 is MRHNA and CDR2 is SNTAGT in the germline V gene. The V end lost 4 bases, the J end lost 3 bases, and 15 bases lay between the germline ends. The CDR3 runs 15 residues. The CDR3 sequence is CASSVEPGRYYGYTF. CDR3 nucleotides: TGTGCCAGCAGTGTTGAACCCGGTCGGTACTATGGCTACACCTTC.

The CDR3 is CASMWGGPPNEQFF. As DNA, the CDR3 is TGTGCCAGTATGTGGGGGGGGCCACCCAATGAGCAGTTCTTC. This chain uses TRBV19 with TRBJ2-1, with D perhaps TRBD2 (7 bases). V lost 7 bases and J 6 bases, leaving 16 bases between the germline ends. CDR1 and CDR2 (germline): LNHDA, SQIVND (reference sequence). CDR3 size: 14 residues.

V gene TRBV6-6 combines with J gene TRBJ2-5; D is ambiguous. The V and J ends lost 7 bases and 2 bases respectively, with 11 bases between them. The CDR3 has 13 amino acids. Germline CDR1 is MNHNY and CDR2 is SVGAGI (reference sequence). The CDR3 protein is CASTKLQQETQYF. In nucleotides, the CDR3 is TGTGCCAGCACTAAGCTTCAGCAAGAGACCCAGTACTTC.

The chain links TRBV11-2 to TRBJ2-7; 11 bases map to TRBD2. V shed 4 bases and J 4 bases; nucleotides not matched to a gene: 9. Germline V CDR1 and CDR2: SGHAT, FQNNGV. This CDR3 has 16 residues. CDR3 nucleotides: TGTGCCAGCAGCTATACTAGCGGGAGATTGGTTTACGAGCAGTACTTC. Translating gives CASSYTSGRLVYEQYF.

This rearrangement joins TRBV5-4 to TRBJ2-4, with a tentative D call TRBD2 (5 bases). The CDR3 runs to 16 residues. Germline-derived CDR1 and CDR2 are SGHNT and YYREEE (reference sequence). Trimming cost V 1 base and J 1 base, with 12 bases left between them. CDR3 DNA sequence: TGTGCCAGCAGCTTGAGTGGAAGGAGGGCCAAAAACATTCAGTACTTC. Translating gives CASSLSGRRAKNIQYF.

This chain uses TRBV28 with TRBJ2-7; the D is unclear. Per the germline V gene, CDR1 is MDHEN and CDR2 is SYDVKM. Trimming pared 7 bases from V and 2 bases from J, leaving 12 bases between. The CDR3 covers 13 residues. CDR3 bases: TGTGCCAGCAAAGAACGAGTTCCCTACGAGCAGTACTTC. This translates into CASKERVPYEQYF.

V and J are TRBV10-3 and TRBJ2-3, with D perhaps matching TRBD2 (6 bases). This CDR3 has 14 amino acids. V was pared by 6 bases and J by 4 bases, with 14 bases between. The germline gives CDR1 ENHRY, CDR2 SYGVKD. The CDR3 DNA sequence: TGTGCCATCAGACCCGGGACTCGCGCAGATACGCAGTATTTT. It is translated as CAIRPGTRADTQYF.

This chain joins TRBV18 and TRBJ2-2, with D tentatively TRBD1 (5 bases). Looked up from germline, CDR1 is KGHSH and CDR2 is LQKENI. The CDR3 sequence is 16 residues long. The ends were cut back, 0 bases at V and 2 bases at J, with 10 bases in the middle. CDR3 nucleotides: TGTGCCAGCTCACCACCCCCAGGGCACAACACCGGGGAGCTGTTTTTT. Its translation is CASSPPPGHNTGELFF.

The chain links TRBV14 to TRBJ1-4; no reliable D call. The CDR3 totals 15 residues. CDR1 and CDR2 (germline): SGHDN, FVKESK. Between the trimmed V and J ends, which lost 5 bases and 0 bases, there was a span of 10 bases. CDR3 sequence reads: CASSSRQATNEKLFF. In nucleotides, the CDR3 is TGTGCCAGCAGCTCCCGACAAGCAACTAATGAAAAACTGTTTTTT.

This clone is a singleton in its sample. The CDR3 is CASSLSGSNTQYF. CDR3 DNA sequence: TGTGCCAGCAGCTTATCTGGAAGCAATACGCAGTATTTT. V usage is TRBV7-3 and J usage is TRBJ2-3; D not resolved. Trimming took 2 bases from V and 7 from J, leaving 10 bases between them. Germline V gives CDR1 SGHTA, CDR2 FQGTGA. This CDR3 has 13 amino acids.

V gene TRBV11-2 combines with J gene TRBJ1-5, with no clear D. This CDR3 comprises 13 residues. Trimming cost V 1 base and J 4 bases, with 5 bases left between them. Per germline, CDR1 SGHAT and CDR2 FQNNGV. The CDR3 here is CASSLARNQPQHF. In nucleotides, the CDR3 is TGTGCCAGCAGCTTAGCCCGGAATCAGCCCCAGCATTTT.

The gene calls are TRBV7-2 and TRBJ2-7; perhaps D is TRBD1 or TRBD2 (5 bases each). V lost 2 bases and J 5 bases, leaving 16 bases between the germline ends. The CDR3 contains 15 residues. Germline V gives CDR1 SGHTA, CDR2 FQGNSA. The CDR3 bases are TGTGCCAGCAGCTTAACCCCTACTAGGGGCGACGAGCAGTACTTC. Residues: CASSLTPTRGDEQYF.

This chain connects TRBV5-5 to TRBJ1-1; D call uncertain. V shed 0 bases and J shed 8 bases, with 5 bases lying between them. This CDR3 contains 11 residues. The germline V gene encodes CDR1 SGHKS and CDR2 YYEKEE (reference sequence). The CDR3 loop is CASSLGKEAFF. The CDR3 DNA is TGTGCCAGCAGCTTGGGCAAAGAAGCTTTCTTT.

The chain links TRBV15 to TRBJ2-7, with 7 nucleotides matching TRBD2. Trimming cost V 5 bases and J 3 bases; bases outside gene matches: 4. In germline, CDR1 is LNHNV, CDR2 YYDKDF (reference sequence). CDR3 length equals 13 residues. The CDR3 region is CATSWGGGYEQYF. The DNA for the CDR3 is TGTGCCACCAGCTGGGGGGGAGGCTACGAGCAGTACTTC.

The chain uses TRBV6-1 and TRBJ2-5, with D possibly matching TRBD1 (6 bases). Germline values: CDR1 MNHNS, CDR2 SASEGT. The CDR3 runs to 15 residues. Trimming stripped 9 bases from V and 0 bases from J, with 17 bases between. The CDR3: CARRQGIRYQETQYF. The CDR3 nucleotides are TGTGCCAGGCGTCAGGGGATTAGGTACCAAGAGACCCAGTACTTC.

A note on this clone: This same CDR3 is encoded by further DNA sequences in the sample. The chain carries TRBV5-6 and TRBJ1-2, with unresolved D. The germline CDR1 and CDR2 sequences are SGHDT and YYEEEE. V was clipped by 4 bases and J by 2 bases, with 12 bases between them. The CDR3 length is 14 residues. CDR3 in DNA: TGTGCCAGCAGCCCGGCAGTGGGAAACTATGGCTACACCTTC. It yields the protein CASSPAVGNYGYTF.